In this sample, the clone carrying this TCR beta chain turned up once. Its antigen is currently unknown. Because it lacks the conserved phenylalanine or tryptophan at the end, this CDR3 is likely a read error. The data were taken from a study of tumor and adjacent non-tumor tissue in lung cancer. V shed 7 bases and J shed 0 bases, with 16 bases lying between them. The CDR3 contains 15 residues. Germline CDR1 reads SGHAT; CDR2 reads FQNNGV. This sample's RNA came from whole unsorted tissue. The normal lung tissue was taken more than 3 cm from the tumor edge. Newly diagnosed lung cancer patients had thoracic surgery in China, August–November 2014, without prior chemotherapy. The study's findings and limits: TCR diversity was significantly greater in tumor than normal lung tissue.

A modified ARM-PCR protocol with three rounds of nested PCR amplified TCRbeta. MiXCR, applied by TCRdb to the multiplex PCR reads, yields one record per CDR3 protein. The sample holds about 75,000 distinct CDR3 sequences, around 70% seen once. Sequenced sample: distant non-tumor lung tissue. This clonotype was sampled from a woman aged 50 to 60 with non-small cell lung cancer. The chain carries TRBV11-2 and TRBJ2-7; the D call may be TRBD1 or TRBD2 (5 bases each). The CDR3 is CASNHPTRGSYEQYL. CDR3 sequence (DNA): TGTGCCAGCAACCACCCAACTAGGGGCTCCTACGAGCAGTACTTA.